Presented here are 23 T cell receptor beta chains from one specimen sequenced in a study of beta chain features in type 1 diabetes. Study results and caveats: All four CD4+ subsets of Type 1 diabetes patients contained TCRB CDR3s that were moderately but significantly shorter.

Isolated RNA was reverse transcribed in full, so expressed TCRB transcripts were sequenced. Sequenced by immunoSEQ multiplex PCR; TCRdb stores in-frame clones only, minus some. Altogether about 340,000 clones are present, about a tenth being singletons, with the ten largest covering more than 0.8%. Their specific antigens are unknown. The sample consisted of central memory CD4+ T cells from blood. The source of these receptors is a man aged 25 to 40 with type 1 diabetes.

There are a few counts of this clone. The rearrangement uses TRBV5-1 and TRBJ1-4; weak D call: TRBD1 (5 bases). Germline lookup yields CDR1 SGHRS and CDR2 YFSETQ. V gave up 4 bases and J gave up 7 bases, with 17 bases separating them. CDR3 size: 15 residues. CDR3 amino acids: CASSPAGEGGEKLFF. As DNA, the CDR3 is TGCGCCAGCAGCCCGGCGGGGGAAGGTGGTGAAAAACTGTTTTTT.

In its sample, this clone was seen a few times. A much bigger clone sits one base away, suggesting this may be a read error. The chain couples TRBV2 to TRBJ2-7; D remains ambiguous. The CDR3 has 10 residues. The germline CDR1 and CDR2 sequences are SNHLY and FYNNEI. V was clipped by 5 bases and J by 3 bases, with 2 bases between them. The CDR3 loop is CASSYYEQYF. CDR3 coding DNA: TGTGCCAGCAGTTACTACGAGCAGTACTTC. The full variable domain, completed using reference TRBV2 and TRBJ2-7, is EPEVTQTPSHQVTQMGQEVILRCVPISNHLYFYWYRQILGQKVEFLVSFYNNEISEKSEIFDDQFSVERPDGSNFTLKIRSTKLEDSAMYFCASSYYEQYFGPGTRLTVT.

Notes on this clone: The junction does not match germline at one end; this may be a read error. The chain recombines TRBV5-1 with TRBJ2-7, with 7 bases that match TRBD1. Per the germline V gene, CDR1 is SGHRS and CDR2 is YFSETQ. The CDR3 extends over 13 amino acids. For the CDR3, the DNA is TGCGCCAGCAGGTTGGGACAGTCCTACGAGCAGTACTTC. It yields the protein CASRLGQSYEQYF.

The genes are TRBV30 and TRBJ2-5, with D perhaps matching TRBD2 (5 bases). The CDR3 extends over 13 amino acids. The germline CDR1 and CDR2 sequences are GTSNPN and SVGIG (reference sequence). The V end was cut by 5 bases, the J end by 8 bases, with 18 bases between. The CDR3 spells CAWARTAGKTQYF. The CDR3 DNA reads TGTGCCTGGGCTCGAACAGCCGGGAAAACCCAGTACTTC.

The rearrangement joins TRBV27 to TRBJ2-1; 8 nucleotides agree with TRBD1. The CDR3 has 15 amino acids. Looked up from germline, CDR1 is MNHEY and CDR2 is SMNVEV (reference sequence). The ends lost 3 bases at V and 4 bases at J; junction bases unmatched: 5. The CDR3 DNA is TGTGCCAGCAGTTTCGGACAGGGCAATTACAATGAGCAGTTCTTC. Translated: CASSFGQGNYNEQFF.

This clone was detected a few times. The chain employs TRBV10-2 and TRBJ2-4, with no clear D. CDR3 length equals 14 residues. Germline V gene data show CDR1 as WSHSY and CDR2 as SAAADI. Trimming took off 6 bases at V and 0 bases at J, with 9 bases between the two ends. The CDR3 region has the DNA TGCGCCAGCAGCCCTGTGTTAGCCAAAAACATTCAGTACTTC. Protein sequence: CASSPVLAKNIQYF.

Written as DNA, the CDR3 is TGTGCCAGCAGCCCGACGCGGGGAGGCGAGACCCAGTACTTC. Amino acid sequence: CASSPTRGGETQYF. The gene calls are TRBV5-6 and TRBJ2-5, with D maybe TRBD2 (6 bases). CDR1 SGHDT and CDR2 YYEEEE come from the germline V gene. The CDR3 contains 14 residues. With 4 bases removed from V and 5 bases from J, the gap between germline ends came to 15 bases.

The chain recombines TRBV6-1 with TRBJ1-5; 8 nucleotides line up with TRBD1. V lost 6 bases and J lost 4; bases outside the gene matches: 8. The CDR3 is 15 residues long. Per germline, CDR1 MNHNS and CDR2 SASEGT. The CDR3 protein is CASRPGTGGNQPQHF. Written as DNA, the CDR3 is TGTGCCAGCAGGCCAGGGACAGGTGGGAATCAGCCCCAGCATTTT.

This clone was observed a few times. The chain recombines TRBV5-6 with TRBJ2-1; no firm D call. Germline V CDR1 and CDR2: SGHDT, YYEEEE. The CDR3 totals 15 residues. The V end lost 0 bases, the J end lost 0 bases, and 7 bases lay between the germline ends. In nucleotides, the CDR3 is TGTGCCAGCAGCTTGGACTGGGCCTCCTACAATGAGCAGTTCTTC. Translation: CASSLDWASYNEQFF.

This clone was observed a few times. This chain uses TRBV19 with TRBJ2-7; 8 nucleotides agree with TRBD1. Per germline, CDR1 LNHDA and CDR2 SQIVND (reference sequence). Trimming cost V 5 bases and J 4 bases; bases outside gene matches: 4. This CDR3 contains 13 residues. CDR3: CASSSQGAYEQYF. The CDR3 nucleotides are TGTGCCAGTAGTTCGCAGGGGGCGTACGAGCAGTACTTC.

This clone was recorded a few times. V and J are TRBV5-1 and TRBJ1-2; 10 positions match TRBD1. The trim removed 3 bases at V and 7 bases at J, leaving 6 bases unmatched. The CDR3 contains 14 residues. CDR1 and CDR2 (germline): SGHRS, YFSETQ. The DNA of the CDR3 is TGCGCCAGCAGCTCCGGGACAGGGGACCTTGGCTACACCTTC. Its translation is CASSSGTGDLGYTF.

The rearrangement joins TRBV9 to TRBJ2-3, with D possibly being TRBD2 (6 bases). The CDR3 sequence is 12 residues long. The germline V and J ends were trimmed by 5 bases and 4 bases, with 8 bases remaining between them. CDR1 SGDLS and CDR2 YYNGEE come from the germline V gene. CDR3 in DNA: TGTGCCAGCAGGGGGGAGGCAGATACGCAGTATTTT. Translation gives CASRGEADTQYF.

Only a few counts were recorded for this clone. J is TRBJ1-1 and V is TRBV18; D remains ambiguous. CDR1 is KGHSH and CDR2 is LQKENI in the germline V gene. This CDR3 comprises 13 residues. V shed 5 bases and J shed 3 bases, with 10 bases lying between them. DNA for the CDR3: TGTGCCAGCTCATTAGGGCAGGACACTGAAGCTTTCTTT. This translates into CASSLGQDTEAFF.

This sequence joins TRBV7-2 and TRBJ2-1, with TRBD2 identical over 11 bases. The CDR3 spans 15 residues. V was pared by 5 bases and J by 7 bases, with 7 bases of the junction left unmatched. Germline V gives CDR1 SGHTA, CDR2 FQGNSA. The CDR3 nucleotides are TGTGCCAGCAGCCCTCGACTAGCGGGGAGAAATGAGCAGTTCTTC. Translating gives CASSPRLAGRNEQFF. Supplemented by reference TRBV7-2 and TRBJ2-1, the full variable domain reads GAGVSQSPSNKVTEKGKDVELRCDPISGHTALYWYRQSLGQGLEFLIYFQGNSAPDKSGLPSDRFSAERTGGSVSTLTIQRTQQEDSAVYLCASSPRLAGRNEQFFGPGTRLTVL.

This clone was seen only a few times. V usage is TRBV6-5 and J usage is TRBJ2-5, with TRBD1 matching over 9 bases. This CDR3 is built from 14 residues. The germline V gene encodes CDR1 MNHEY and CDR2 SVGAGI. V shed 7 bases and J 2 bases; nucleotides not matched to a gene: 5. The CDR3 region is CASTGQGRQETQYF. In DNA, the CDR3 is TGTGCCAGCACAGGACAGGGGCGGCAAGAGACCCAGTACTTC.

This chain connects TRBV6-5 to TRBJ1-1; D remains unclear. V was pared by 10 bases and J by 1 base, with 19 bases between. CDR3 length: 15 residues. Germline V gene lookup returns CDR1 MNHEY and CDR2 SVGAGI. In DNA, the CDR3 is TGTGCCACCGATTCCGGGAACTCTGCGAACACTGAAGCTTTCTTT. Its translation is CATDSGNSANTEAFF.

This clone was detected a few times. This sequence joins TRBV4-1 and TRBJ2-2, with no clear D. Germline V gene sequence: CDR1 MGHRA, CDR2 YSYEKL. This CDR3 spans 16 amino acids. V lost 1 base and J lost 1, with 10 bases in between. CDR3 nucleotide sequence: TGCGCCAGCAGCCAAGTTATACAAAAGAACACCGGGGAGCTGTTTTTT. Residues: CASSQVIQKNTGELFF.

The chain is built from TRBV5-6 and TRBJ2-2; D not resolved. The CDR3 covers 14 residues. The ends were cut back, 1 base at V and 1 base at J, with 5 bases in the middle. Looked up from germline, CDR1 is SGHDT and CDR2 is YYEEEE. CDR3 DNA: TGTGCCAGCAGCTTGAGCAGGAACACCGGGGAGCTGTTTTTT. Translating gives CASSLSRNTGELFF.

The genes are TRBV6-5 and TRBJ1-2; TRBD1 agrees at 8 bases. From germline, CDR1 is MNHEY and CDR2 SVGAGI. Trimming took 5 bases from V and 7 from J; bases not matched to a gene: 6. This CDR3 spans 13 amino acids. The CDR3: CASSTGGEGGYTF. CDR3 DNA sequence: TGTGCCAGCAGTACAGGGGGAGAGGGTGGCTACACCTTC.

The chain links TRBV2 to TRBJ1-2; D call uncertain. With 5 bases removed from V and 2 bases from J, the gap between germline ends came to 9 bases. The CDR3 extends over 13 amino acids. Germline CDR1 and CDR2: SNHLY and FYNNEI. CDR3 DNA: TGTGCCAGCAGTTCGGACGGGAACTATGGCTACACCTTC. Translated, it gives CASSSDGNYGYTF.

In nucleotides, the CDR3 is TGCAGCGTTCCCGGACAGGCCAACACTGAAGCTTTCTTT. Protein product: CSVPGQANTEAFF. V is TRBV29-1 and J is TRBJ1-1; 7 bases map to TRBD1. The CDR3 is made up of 13 amino acids. The germline V gene encodes CDR1 SQVTM and CDR2 ANQGSEA. V shed 5 bases and J 2 bases; nucleotides not matched to a gene: 5.

The table lists this clone with a few counts. This chain joins TRBV2 and TRBJ1-1; a possible D gene is TRBD1 (6 bases). This CDR3 has 13 amino acids. Trimming removed 10 bases at V and 2 bases at J, with 14 bases between. Germline assignment: CDR1 SNHLY and CDR2 FYNNEI. Here the CDR3 reads CATRGQANTEAFF. CDR3 nucleotide sequence: TGTGCCACGCGGGGGCAGGCCAACACTGAAGCTTTCTTT. Based on the CDR3 plus reference TRBV2 and TRBJ1-1, the full variable domain is EPEVTQTPSHQVTQMGQEVILRCVPISNHLYFYWYRQILGQKVEFLVSFYNNEISEKSEIFDDQFSVERPDGSNFTLKIRSTKLEDSAMYFCATRGQANTEAFFGQGTRLTVV.

The chain recombines TRBV18 with TRBJ1-1; weak D call: TRBD1 (6 bases). V lost 6 bases and J 3 bases, leaving 20 bases between the germline ends. Germline CDR1 KGHSH, CDR2 LQKENI. The CDR3 extends over 16 amino acids. CDR3 in amino acids: CASSLTTGFGYTEAFF. The CDR3 DNA reads as TGTGCCAGCTCCCTCACTACAGGGTTCGGATACACTGAAGCTTTCTTT.